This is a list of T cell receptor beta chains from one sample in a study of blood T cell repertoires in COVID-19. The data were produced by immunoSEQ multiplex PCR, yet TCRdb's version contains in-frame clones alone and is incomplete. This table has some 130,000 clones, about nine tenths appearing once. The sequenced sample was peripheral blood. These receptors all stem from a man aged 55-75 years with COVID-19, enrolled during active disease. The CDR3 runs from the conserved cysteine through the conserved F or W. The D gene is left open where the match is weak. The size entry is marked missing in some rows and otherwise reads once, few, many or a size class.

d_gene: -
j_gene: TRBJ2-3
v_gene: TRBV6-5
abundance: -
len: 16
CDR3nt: TGTGCCAGCAGTTACTCCCGGGCAGGGGGCACAGATACGCAGTATTTT
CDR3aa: CASSYSRAGGTDTQYF

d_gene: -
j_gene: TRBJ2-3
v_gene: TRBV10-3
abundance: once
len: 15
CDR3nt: TGTGCCATCAGTGAGGGGGGCGGAGCCCGAGATACGCAGTATTTT
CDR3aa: CAISEGGGARDTQYF

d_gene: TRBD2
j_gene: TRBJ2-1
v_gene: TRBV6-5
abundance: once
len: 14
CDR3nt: TGTGCCAGCAGTTCACGGGAGGGCCGTAATGAGCAGTTCTTC
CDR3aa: CASSSREGRNEQFF

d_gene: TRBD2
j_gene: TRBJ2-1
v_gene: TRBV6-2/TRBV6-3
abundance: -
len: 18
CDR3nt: TGTGCCAGCAGTTACGCGGGGGTGGGGTTGAGCTCCTACAATGAGCAGTTCTTC
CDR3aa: CASSYAGVGLSSYNEQFF

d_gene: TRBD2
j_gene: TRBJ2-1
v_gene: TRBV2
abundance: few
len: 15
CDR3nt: TGTGCCAGCAGTAACCTAGCGGGTAGCTACAATGAGCAGTTCTTC
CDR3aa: CASSNLAGSYNEQFF

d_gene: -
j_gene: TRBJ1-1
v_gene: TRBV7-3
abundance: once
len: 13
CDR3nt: TGTGCCAGCAGCTTAGGAGGCCCCACTGAAGCTTTCTTT
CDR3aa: CASSLGGPTEAFF

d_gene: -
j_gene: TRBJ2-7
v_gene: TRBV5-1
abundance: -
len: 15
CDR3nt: TGCGCCAGCAGCCGGCATGGAGGGAGTTTCTACGAGCAGTACTTC
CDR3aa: CASSRHGGSFYEQYF

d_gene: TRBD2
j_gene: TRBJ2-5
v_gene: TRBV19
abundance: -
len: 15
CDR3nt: TGTGCCAGTAGTATCTCCGCGCTAGCGGGAGAGACCCAGTACTTC
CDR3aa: CASSISALAGETQYF

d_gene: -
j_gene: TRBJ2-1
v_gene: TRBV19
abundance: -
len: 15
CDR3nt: TGTGCCAGTAGTCTCAACAGGGAGTCCTACAATGAGCAGTTCTTC
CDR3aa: CASSLNRESYNEQFF

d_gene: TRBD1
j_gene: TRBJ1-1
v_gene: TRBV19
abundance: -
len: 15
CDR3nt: TGTGCCAGTAGTCCCGAGGGACAGGAAGGCACTGAAGCTTTCTTT
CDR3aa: CASSPEGQEGTEAFF

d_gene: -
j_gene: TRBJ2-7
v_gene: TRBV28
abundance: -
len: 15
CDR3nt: TGTGCCAGCAGTTCCCCGGGTAGCGGAGTCTACGAGCAGTACTTC
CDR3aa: CASSSPGSGVYEQYF

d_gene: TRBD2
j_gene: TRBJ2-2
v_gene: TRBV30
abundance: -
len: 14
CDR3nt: TGTGCCTGTACAGGGACTAGCGGGAGTAGTGAGCTGTTTTTT
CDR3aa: CACTGTSGSSELFF

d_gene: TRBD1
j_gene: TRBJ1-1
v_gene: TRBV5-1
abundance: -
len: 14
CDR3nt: TGCGCCAGCAGCGCAGGGGGCCGGGGCACTGAAGCTTTCTTT
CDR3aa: CASSAGGRGTEAFF

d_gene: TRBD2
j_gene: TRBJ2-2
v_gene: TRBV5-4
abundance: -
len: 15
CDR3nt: TGTGCCAGCAGCTCCGGGACTAGCGGCACCGGGGAGCTGTTTTTT
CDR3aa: CASSSGTSGTGELFF

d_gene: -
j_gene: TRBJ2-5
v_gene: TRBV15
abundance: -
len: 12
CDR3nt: TGTGCCACCAGCAGAGATCAGGAGACCCAGTACTTC
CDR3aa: CATSRDQETQYF

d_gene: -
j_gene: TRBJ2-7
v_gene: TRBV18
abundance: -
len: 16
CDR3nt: TGTGCCAGCTCACTCCCGCCGGGACTCGCCACCTACGAGCAGTACTTC
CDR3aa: CASSLPPGLATYEQYF

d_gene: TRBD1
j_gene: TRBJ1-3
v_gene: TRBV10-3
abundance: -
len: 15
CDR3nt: TGTGCCATCAGTCGGGACAGGAGCTCTGGAAACACCATATATTTT
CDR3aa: CAISRDRSSGNTIYF

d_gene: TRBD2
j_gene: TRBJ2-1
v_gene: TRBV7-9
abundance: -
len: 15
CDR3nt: TGTGCCAGCAGGATCGGGACTAGCGGGACAGATGAGCAGTTCTTC
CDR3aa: CASRIGTSGTDEQFF

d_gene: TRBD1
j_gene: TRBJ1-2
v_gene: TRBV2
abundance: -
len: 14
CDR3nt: TGTGCCAGCAGTCCGGGACAGGGGAACTATGGCTACACCTTC
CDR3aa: CASSPGQGNYGYTF

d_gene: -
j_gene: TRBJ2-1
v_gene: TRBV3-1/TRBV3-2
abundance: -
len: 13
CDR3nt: TGTGCCAGCAGTCTTTTCTCCTACAATGAGCAGTTCTTC
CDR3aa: CASSLFSYNEQFF

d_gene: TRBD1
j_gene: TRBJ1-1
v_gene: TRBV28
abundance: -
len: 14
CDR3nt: TGTGCCAGCAGTTCCTTCAGGGGGCGGACTGAAGCTTTCTTT
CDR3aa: CASSSFRGRTEAFF

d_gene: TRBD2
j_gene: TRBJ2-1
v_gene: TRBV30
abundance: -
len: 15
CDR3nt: TGTGCCTGGAGTGTACGCCTAGCGGGAGTCAATGAGCAGTTCTTC
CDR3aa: CAWSVRLAGVNEQFF

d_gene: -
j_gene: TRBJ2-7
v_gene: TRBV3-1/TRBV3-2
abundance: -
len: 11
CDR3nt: TGTGCCAGCAGCCGGGAGCGCGAGCAGTACTTC
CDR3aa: CASSREREQYF

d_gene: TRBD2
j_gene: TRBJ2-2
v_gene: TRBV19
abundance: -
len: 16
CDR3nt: TGTGCCAGTAGTCCCCTTGTAGCGGGGAACACCGGGGAGCTGTTTTTT
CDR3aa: CASSPLVAGNTGELFF

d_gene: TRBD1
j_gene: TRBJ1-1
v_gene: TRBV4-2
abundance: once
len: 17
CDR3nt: TGTGCCAGCAGCCAAGGGACAGGAGGTGGGATGAACACTGAAGCTTTCTTT
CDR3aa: CASSQGTGGGMNTEAFF